Below are 20 T cell receptor beta chains sequenced from a single sample in a study of response to subunit inactivated influenza vaccine. TCRdb fed the RT-PCR reads into MiXCR, producing one record per CDR3 protein. Counted here are about 570,000 distinct CDR3 sequences, about 11% occurring once; the ten biggest clones make up approximately 11%. These sequences were also reported in another study, on T cells expressing NK-cell markers. In that study: TCR beta libraries carry UMIs added by 5'RACE template switching.

The specimen was PBMCs from blood, collected on the day of vaccination. Source of these receptors: a man aged 45-60 years who received an inactivated influenza vaccine.

V gene TRBV5-1 combines with J gene TRBJ2-3; 10 bases map to TRBD2. The germline CDR1 and CDR2 sequences are SGHRS and YFSETQ. CDR3 length: 16 amino acids. Unmatched junction bases numbered 9, after V lost 3 bases and J lost 5 bases. CDR3 region: CASSSSGTSVGDTQYF. The CDR3, as DNA: TGCGCCAGCAGCTCGTCCGGGACTAGCGTGGGAGATACGCAGTATTTT.

V and J are TRBV6-5 and TRBJ2-7; 7 bases line up with TRBD2. The CDR3 has 16 residues. CDR1 and CDR2 from the germline V gene are MNHEY and SVGAGI. J lost 2 bases, V lost 0 bases, and 7 bases had no gene match. The CDR3 DNA sequence: TGTGCCAGCAGTTACTCTTCGGGGGGAGGGACCTACGAGCAGTACTTC. Amino acids: CASSYSSGGGTYEQYF.

The table lists this clonotype with a few counts. This rearrangement joins TRBV29-1 to TRBJ2-7, with 9 positions matching TRBD1. Germline values: CDR1 SQVTM, CDR2 ANQGSEA. This CDR3 is built from 11 residues. After removal of 7 bases from V and 7 bases from J, the junction contained 5 bases not matched to a gene. CDR3 in amino acids: CSAGQGFEQYF. Written as DNA, the CDR3 is TGCAGCGCAGGACAGGGGTTTGAGCAGTACTTC.

In its sample, this clonotype was seen a few times. This chain links TRBV5-6 with TRBJ2-1; D remains ambiguous. Trimming left V 4 bases short and J 3 bases short, with 14 bases between. This CDR3 contains 15 residues. Germline lookup yields CDR1 SGHDT and CDR2 YYEEEE. CDR3 DNA: TGTGCCAGCAGCACGAGCCCGACACACTACAATGAGCAGTTCTTC. Translating it yields CASSTSPTHYNEQFF.

This clonotype was found a few times. J is TRBJ2-5 and V is TRBV29-1, with TRBD2 as a possible D gene (6 bases). Trimming removed 5 bases at V and 3 bases at J, with 7 bases between. The CDR3 length is 11 residues. Per the germline V gene, CDR1 is SQVTM and CDR2 is ANQGSEA. CDR3 in amino acids: CSVPGEETQYF. In DNA, the CDR3 is TGCAGCGTTCCGGGGGAAGAGACCCAGTACTTC.

As concerns this clonotype: This may come from a read error, since a much larger clone is one base off. V and J are TRBV28 and TRBJ2-1; TRBD2 matches at 11 bases. V lost 6 bases to trimming and J lost 8 bases; unmatched junction nucleotides: 15. Germline V gene data show CDR1 as MDHEN and CDR2 as SYDVKM. CDR3 length: 17 amino acids. The CDR3 DNA follows: TGTGCCAGCAGATCCCCTACTAGCGGGAGAGCGAACTATGAGCAGTTCTTC. This encodes CASRSPTSGRANYEQFF.

V is TRBV12-3 or TRBV12-4 and J is TRBJ2-7, with 10 positions matching TRBD1. The CDR3 covers 14 residues. With V trimmed by 3 bases and J by 9 bases, 8 bases remained unmatched. The CDR3 nucleotides read TGTGCCAGCAGTTTTCAGTCGACAGGGGGCTGGCAGTACTTC. Residues: CASSFQSTGGWQYF.

V is TRBV24-1 and J is TRBJ2-1; TRBD2 matches 8 bases. The CDR3 is made up of 18 amino acids. J gave up 7 bases and V 3 bases, and 16 bases lay outside the gene matches. CDR1 and CDR2 from the germline V gene are KGHDR and SFDVKD. The CDR3 spells CATSDPSGGRALFNEQFF. The CDR3 DNA reads as TGTGCCACCAGTGATCCTTCGGGGGGGAGGGCCCTCTTTAATGAGCAGTTCTTC.

CDR3 amino acids: CASSYSMTRSYNEQFF. DNA of the CDR3: TGTGCCAGCAGTTACTCGATGACTCGCTCCTACAATGAGCAGTTCTTC. The chain links TRBV6-2 or TRBV6-3 to TRBJ2-1; D unresolved. Germline CDR1 is MNHEY and CDR2 is SVGEGT. The CDR3 has 16 amino acids. V lost 0 bases and J lost 0, with 9 bases in between.

The sample holds a few counts of this clonotype. The J gene is TRBJ2-1, the V gene TRBV11-2; a weak D match, TRBD2 (6 bases). V lost 1 base and J lost 3, with 13 bases in between. The germline gives CDR1 SGHAT, CDR2 FQNNGV. There are 16 residues in the CDR3. DNA of the CDR3: TGTGCCAGCAGCTTAGTACAGCCGGGGGTCTACAATGAGCAGTTCTTC. It codes for CASSLVQPGVYNEQFF.

There are a few counts of this clonotype. The chain combines TRBV20-1 with TRBJ1-2; 8 bases are shared with TRBD1. CDR3 size: 12 residues. CDR1 and CDR2 (germline): DFQATT, SNEGSKA (reference sequence). V shed 6 bases and J 5 bases; nucleotides not matched to a gene: 5. The chain's CDR3 is CSAETGVYGYTF. The CDR3, as DNA: TGCAGTGCCGAGACAGGGGTGTATGGCTACACCTTC.

The table lists this clonotype with many counts. The chain carries TRBV7-7 and TRBJ2-5, with D possibly TRBD2 on 6 matching bases. The germline V gene has CDR1 SSHAT and CDR2 FNYEAQ (reference sequence). V lost 5 bases and J lost 4, with 17 bases in between. The CDR3 runs to 15 residues. CDR3 sequence: CASSRSGTQRETQYF. The CDR3 region has the DNA TGTGCCAGCAGCCGATCCGGGACTCAAAGAGAGACCCAGTACTTC. The full variable domain, rest sourced from reference TRBV7-7 and TRBJ2-5, is GAGVSQSPRYKVTKRGQDVTLRCDPISSHATLYWYQQALGQGPEFLTYFNYEAQPDKSGLPSDRFSAERPEGSISTLTIQRTEQRDSAMYRCASSRSGTQRETQYFGPGTRLLVL.

This clonotype was observed a few times. The chain is built from TRBV11-2 and TRBJ2-5; 10 nucleotides line up with TRBD2. This CDR3 is 15 amino acids long. Looked up from germline, CDR1 is SGHAT and CDR2 is FQNNGV. The V segment lost 5 bases and the J segment 4 bases; nucleotides outside the gene matches: 7. This CDR3 is CASSPGGLAPETQYF. Here the CDR3 DNA reads TGTGCCAGCAGCCCGGGGGGACTAGCGCCAGAGACCCAGTACTTC.

At least ten counts were recorded for this clonotype. The chain is built from TRBV29-1 and TRBJ1-2; tentatively, D is TRBD1 (5 bases). V was shortened by 7 bases and J by 4 bases, with 19 bases between the two germline ends. The CDR3 covers 14 residues. Per the germline V gene, CDR1 is SQVTM and CDR2 is ANQGSEA. The CDR3, as DNA: TGCAGCGCCGAGGACGCGGGCGGGGGCTATGGCTACACCTTC. This gives the protein CSAEDAGGGYGYTF.

The chain recombines TRBV14 with TRBJ1-3; no clear D gene. Germline V gene data show CDR1 as SGHDN and CDR2 as FVKESK. V gave up 8 bases and J gave up 4 bases, with 15 bases separating them. The CDR3 sequence is 14 residues long. CDR3 coding DNA: TGTGCCAGCCGCGATCTGGAGAGGGGAAACACCATATATTTT. Its protein is CASRDLERGNTIYF.

The CDR3 spells CSAGLAGDPTQYF. The CDR3 DNA reads as TGCAGTGCTGGACTAGCGGGGGACCCGACCCAGTACTTC. The V and J genes are TRBV20-1 and TRBJ2-5, with 13 bases identical to TRBD2. Germline assignment: CDR1 DFQATT and CDR2 SNEGSKA (reference sequence). V shed 5 bases, J shed 7 bases, and the junction held 4 bases outside the gene matches. CDR3 length equals 13 residues.

The rearrangement joins TRBV12-3 or TRBV12-4 to TRBJ1-6; D might be TRBD1 (5 bases). Trimming cost V 5 bases and J 6 bases, with 14 bases left between them. CDR3 size: 15 residues. The CDR3 reads CASSPRQPSNSPLHF. The CDR3 region has the DNA TGTGCCAGCAGTCCACGACAGCCTTCTAATTCACCCCTCCACTTT.

This clonotype was seen only a few times. CDR3 in amino acids: CASSPPGLLSSYEQYF. The CDR3 nucleotides read TGTGCCAGCTCACCCCCAGGGTTATTGAGCTCCTACGAGCAGTACTTC. The chain uses TRBV18 and TRBJ2-7, with D maybe TRBD1 (5 bases). CDR1 is KGHSH, CDR2 LQKENI, per germline. This CDR3 is 16 amino acids long. V dropped 3 bases and J dropped 0 bases, with 15 bases sitting between them.

This clonotype showed up just a few times. The chain uses TRBV24-1 and TRBJ2-1; TRBD2 matches at 12 bases. Germline values: CDR1 KGHDR, CDR2 SFDVKD. The trim removed 3 bases at V and 5 bases at J, leaving 4 bases unmatched. The CDR3 extends over 16 amino acids. The CDR3 sequence: CATSDPTSGRHNEQFF. CDR3 in DNA: TGTGCCACCAGTGATCCCACTAGCGGGAGGCACAATGAGCAGTTCTTC.

This clonotype has more than one count but fewer than ten. The CDR3 region is CASSQDAGEGYEQFF. The CDR3 DNA reads as TGCGCCAGCAGCCAAGACGCAGGAGAGGGTTATGAGCAGTTCTTC. The gene calls are TRBV4-3 and TRBJ2-1, with D possibly matching TRBD2 (5 bases). This CDR3 region has 15 residues. V lost 0 bases and J lost 8, with 14 bases in between. Germline V gene data show CDR1 as LGHNA and CDR2 as YSLEER.